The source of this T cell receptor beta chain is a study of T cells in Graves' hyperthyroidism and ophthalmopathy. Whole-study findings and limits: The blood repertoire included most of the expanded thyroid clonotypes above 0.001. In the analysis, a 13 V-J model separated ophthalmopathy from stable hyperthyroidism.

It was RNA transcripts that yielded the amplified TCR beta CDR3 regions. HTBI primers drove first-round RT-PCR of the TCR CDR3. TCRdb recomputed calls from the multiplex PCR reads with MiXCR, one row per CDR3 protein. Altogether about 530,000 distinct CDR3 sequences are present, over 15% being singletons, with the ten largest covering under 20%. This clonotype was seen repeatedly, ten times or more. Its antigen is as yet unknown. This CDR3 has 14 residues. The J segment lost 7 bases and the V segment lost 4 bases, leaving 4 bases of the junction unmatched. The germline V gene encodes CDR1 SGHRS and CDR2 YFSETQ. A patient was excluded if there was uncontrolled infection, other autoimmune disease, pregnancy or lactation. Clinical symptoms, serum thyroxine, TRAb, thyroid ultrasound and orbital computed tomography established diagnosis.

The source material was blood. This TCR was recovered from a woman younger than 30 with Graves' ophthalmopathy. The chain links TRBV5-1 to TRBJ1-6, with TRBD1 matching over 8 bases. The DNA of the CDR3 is TGCGCCAGCAGCCAGGACAGGGAGAATTCACCCCTCCACTTT. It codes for CASSQDRENSPLHF.